The entry below describes one T cell receptor beta chain. This clone was seen once. Its antigen target is currently unknown. Base qualities are not at hand, and no much larger clone is one base apart. This entry comes from a study of control samples from healthy donors and cancer patients (dated by TCRdb to the early 2020s). The library was built by means of the immunoSEQ multiplex PCR assay. TCRdb provides this immuneACCESS table in a form limited to in-frame rearrangements. Some clones are lacking; in checked studies, under half of them reflect an unresolved V gene, and why the rest are absent is not known. The sample contains 40,000 to 45,000 clones, about three quarters of them found a single time. Together, the top ten hold 17% of the sample. Sequenced input: formalin-fixed, paraffin-embedded tissue. The receptor was derived from a male donor with melanoma.

The sequenced DNA is TGTGCCAGCATGGGTAGTGCGGCAGGGGGAACTGAAGCTTTCTTT. Translated, it gives CASMGSAAGGTEAFF. Recombination connected TRBV6-5 to TRBJ1-1, and 7 bases in between align with TRBD1. The cysteine opens and the phenylalanine closes a CDR3 of 15 amino acids. Kept here is only the CDR3 DNA, which spans 45 bases and is read in frame from base 1. Unmatched junction bases come to 13, with V trimmed by 7 bases and J by 5 bases. The germline V gene yields MNHEY for CDR1 and SVGAGI for CDR2.